The clone carrying this T cell receptor beta chain was seen only a few times. The sample's time point: newly diagnosed GD, antithyroid drugs for less than 3 months. Isolated PBMC RNA provided the starting material for the TCR library. Graves' disease diagnoses followed American Thyroid Association guidelines. This sample stems from a study of regulatory T cells in long-lasting Graves disease. Study-wide background: Graves' patients diagnosed newly had used antithyroid drugs under 3 months.

Assembly of TCR beta libraries relied on iRepertoire HTBI primers together with Arm-PCR of CDR3 regions. MiXCR, applied by TCRdb to the multiplex PCR reads, yields one record per CDR3 protein. The sample has 400,000 to 450,000 distinct CDR3 sequences, 14% to 15% seen once. This CDR3 spans 16 amino acids. Germline CDR1 is MGHRA and CDR2 is YSYEKL. The germline V and J ends were trimmed by 4 bases and 2 bases, with 15 bases remaining between them. These same records also appear under a second study, on T cells in Graves' hyperthyroidism and ophthalmopathy. This second study notes: Primed by the HTBI set, a first-round RT-PCR was run on the TCR CDR3.

The material sequenced was peripheral blood mononuclear cells (PBMCs), taken at new diagnosis, from a patient treated with antithyroid drugs. The rearrangement uses TRBV4-1 and TRBJ2-1, with TRBD2 as a possible D gene (6 bases). The sequence derives from a young woman with Graves disease. CDR3 in amino acids: CASSLAAGQPYNEQFF. The CDR3 DNA follows: TGCGCCAGCAGCCTGGCAGCGGGTCAGCCCTACAATGAGCAGTTCTTC.